The clone carrying this T cell receptor (beta chain) was detected ten times or more. The data derive from a study of metastatic and nonmetastatic thyroid tumors. Study as a whole: Repertoires were compared across blood and tumor or nodule tissue from malignant and benign thyroid patients.

CDR1 is SGHDT and CDR2 is YYEEEE in the germline V gene. V dropped 4 bases and J dropped 7 bases, with 12 bases sitting between them. This CDR3 is built from 13 residues. Treatment of any kind had been given to no patient before thyroid surgery. Source study methods: Clinicopathological groups of papillary thyroid cancer showed CDR3 differences that were used to build a distant-metastasis classifier. MiXCR re-clonotyped the PCR reads for TCRdb. The V and J calls and clone size are TCRdb's, not the authors'. The data show approximately 82,000 clones, around an eighth seen once. The sample taken for sequencing was tumor tissue. The gene calls are TRBV5-6 and TRBJ2-1, with D possibly being TRBD2 (6 bases). This receptor was taken from a female donor with papillary thyroid cancer or a benign thyroid nodule (not recorded which). Some clones in this sample may be carry-over from other donors' samples. CDR3 amino acids: CASSHPGGNEQFF. The CDR3 DNA reads TGTGCCAGCAGCCACCCTGGGGGGAATGAGCAGTTCTTC.